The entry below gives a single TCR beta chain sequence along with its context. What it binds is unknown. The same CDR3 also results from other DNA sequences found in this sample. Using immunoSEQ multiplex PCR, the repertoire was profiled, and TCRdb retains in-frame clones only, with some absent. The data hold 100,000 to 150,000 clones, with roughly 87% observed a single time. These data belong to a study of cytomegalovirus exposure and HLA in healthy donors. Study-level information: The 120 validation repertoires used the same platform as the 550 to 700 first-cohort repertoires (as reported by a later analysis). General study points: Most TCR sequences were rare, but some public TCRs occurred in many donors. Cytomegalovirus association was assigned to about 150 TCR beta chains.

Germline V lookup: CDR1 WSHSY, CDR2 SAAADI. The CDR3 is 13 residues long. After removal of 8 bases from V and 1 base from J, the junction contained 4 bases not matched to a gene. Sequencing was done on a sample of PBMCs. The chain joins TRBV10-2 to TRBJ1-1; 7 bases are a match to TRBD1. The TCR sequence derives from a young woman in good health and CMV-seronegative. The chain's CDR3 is CASRQGRNTEAFF. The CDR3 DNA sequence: TGCGCCAGCCGACAGGGAAGGAACACTGAAGCTTTCTTT.